These 21 T cell receptor beta chains share one sample of origin, sequenced in a study of blood T cell repertoires in COVID-19. Method: immunoSEQ multiplex PCR; TCRdb's copy keeps in-frame clones and lacks some. Of more than 200,000 clones in the sample, around 90% are singletons; the top ten hold 7% to 7.5%. Sequencing input: PBMCs or T cells enriched from blood (not recorded which). These receptors were obtained from a man aged 25 to 40 in a cohort exposed to, infected with or recovered from COVID-19 (not recorded which).

The rearrangement joins TRBV10-2 to TRBJ1-1; D is possibly TRBD1 (6 bases). The CDR3 contains 13 residues. V gave up 3 bases and J gave up 6 bases, with 11 bases separating them. Per germline, CDR1 WSHSY and CDR2 SAAADI. The CDR3 sequence: CASSDGRQAEAFF. CDR3 in DNA: TGCGCCAGCAGTGATGGACGACAGGCTGAAGCTTTCTTT.

The V call is TRBV7-9, the J call TRBJ2-7; weak D call: TRBD1 (5 bases). Deletions cut 0 bases from V and 3 bases from J, with 9 bases between. The germline gives CDR1 SEHNR, CDR2 FQNEAQ (reference sequence). This CDR3 comprises 14 residues. CDR3 nucleotides: TGTGCCAGCAGCTTAGCAGGGGCTGACTACGAGCAGTACTTC. As protein: CASSLAGADYEQYF.

The V and J genes are TRBV18 and TRBJ1-1; D uncertain. This CDR3 region has 15 residues. Trimming removed 3 bases from V and 10 bases from J, with 21 bases in between. Germline-derived CDR1 and CDR2 are KGHSH and LQKENI. As DNA, the CDR3 is TGTGCCAGCTCACCGCGTTTGGGTCAGGTTTTAGGAGCTTTCTTT. It is translated as CASSPRLGQVLGAFF.

The chain joins TRBV5-4 to TRBJ2-3, with 7 bases fitting TRBD2. CDR1 and CDR2 (germline): SGHNT, YYREEE (reference sequence). The CDR3 consists of 14 residues. Trimming removed 5 bases from V and 2 bases from J; junction bases left unmatched: 5. The chain's CDR3 is CASRRDYLTDTQYF. The DNA for the CDR3 is TGTGCCAGCAGGCGGGACTACCTCACAGATACGCAGTATTTT.

This clone has just a few counts. This sequence joins TRBV19 and TRBJ2-1; no definite D call. Trimming stripped 6 bases from V and 4 bases from J, with 7 bases between. CDR3 size: 12 residues. Germline CDR1 is LNHDA and CDR2 is SQIVND (reference sequence). The CDR3 DNA follows: TGTGCCAGTAGCACACCTTACAATGAGCAGTTCTTC. As protein: CASSTPYNEQFF.

This clone has a handful of counts. The rearrangement links TRBV7-3 to TRBJ2-2; possibly TRBD2 for D (5 bases). The CDR3 consists of 15 residues. Germline CDR1 SGHTA, CDR2 FQGTGA. Trimming shortened V by 3 bases and J by 5 bases, and 13 bases separated the two germline ends. CDR3 in amino acids: CASSLDSSRTGELFF. CDR3 DNA: TGTGCCAGCAGCTTGGACTCCTCGAGGACCGGGGAGCTGTTTTTT. The whole variable domain, remainder taken from reference TRBV7-3 and TRBJ2-2, is GAGVSQTPSNKVTEKGKYVELRCDPISGHTALYWYRQSLGQGPEFLIYFQGTGAADDSGLPNDRFFAVRPEGSVSTLKIQRTERGDSAVYLCASSLDSSRTGELFFGEGSRLTVL.

In its sample, this clone was seen once. The chain combines TRBV7-2 with TRBJ1-5, with 7 bases aligning to TRBD1. J gave up 5 bases and V 4 bases, and 17 bases lay outside the gene matches. This CDR3 spans 18 amino acids. Germline assignment: CDR1 SGHTA and CDR2 FQGNSA. CDR3: CASSSPLGGGQAYQPQHF. The CDR3 DNA reads as TGTGCCAGCAGCTCCCCTTTGGGGGGAGGACAGGCGTATCAGCCCCAGCATTTT.

The CDR3 nucleotides read TGTGCCAGCAGCTTGACGGGGGTCAAAGGCTACACCTTC. It yields the protein CASSLTGVKGYTF. The gene calls are TRBV5-4 and TRBJ1-2; tentative D call: TRBD1 (5 bases). This CDR3 is 13 amino acids long. The germline CDR1 and CDR2 sequences are SGHNT and YYREEE (reference sequence). Between the trimmed V and J ends, which lost 1 base and 8 bases, there was a span of 12 bases.

This chain uses TRBV4-3 with TRBJ2-7; D is uncertain. This CDR3 is 15 amino acids long. Germline V CDR1 and CDR2: LGHNA, YSLEER. Deletions cut 1 base from V and 6 bases from J, with 16 bases between. The CDR3 nucleotides are TGCGCCAGCAGCCAAGTTCCGGGTATAGACTCCGAGCAGTACTTC. Translation gives CASSQVPGIDSEQYF.

The chain has TRBV7-6 and TRBJ2-5; TRBD1 matches 10 bases. Germline values: CDR1 SGHVS, CDR2 FNYEAQ. Germline trimming cut 5 bases from V and 5 bases from J; bases unmatched to any gene: 5. The CDR3 runs 14 residues. CDR3 coding DNA: TGTGCCAGCAGCAGGGACAGGGGCGGTGAGACCCAGTACTTC. This sequence encodes CASSRDRGGETQYF.

This chain joins TRBV7-9 and TRBJ1-3; D possibly corresponds to TRBD1 (5 bases). Trimming shortened V by 6 bases and J by 0 bases, and 15 bases separated the two germline ends. The germline V gene encodes CDR1 SEHNR and CDR2 FQNEAQ (reference sequence). The CDR3 is 16 amino acids. CDR3 coding DNA: TGTGCCAGCAGAATTGACAGCTACTTCTCTGGAAACACCATATATTTT. Translating gives CASRIDSYFSGNTIYF.

Concerning this clone itself: The sample holds other DNA sequences that translate to the same CDR3. The genes are TRBV20-1 and TRBJ1-2; a weak D match, TRBD1 (5 bases). The V and J ends lost 6 bases and 2 bases respectively, with 7 bases between them. There are 11 residues in the CDR3. Germline V lookup: CDR1 DFQATT, CDR2 SNEGSKA (reference sequence). CDR3 sequence reads: CSARANYGYTF. The CDR3 DNA reads TGCAGTGCCAGGGCCAACTATGGCTACACCTTC.

The chain links TRBV9 to TRBJ1-4; no reliable D call. With 0 bases removed from V and 0 bases from J, the gap between germline ends came to 9 bases. The CDR3 sequence is 16 residues long. Germline lookup yields CDR1 SGDLS and CDR2 YYNGEE. DNA of the CDR3: TGTGCCAGCAGCGTAGCTGGAGGGACAACTAATGAAAAACTGTTTTTT. Encoded protein: CASSVAGGTTNEKLFF.

This chain links TRBV5-4 with TRBJ1-2, with 8 bases matching TRBD1. The CDR3 length is 13 residues. The junction had 3 bases not matched to a gene; V was cut back by 4 bases and J by 4 bases. Germline V gene sequence: CDR1 SGHNT, CDR2 YYREEE (reference sequence). CDR3 amino acids: CASSPGTGYGYTF. In DNA, the CDR3 is TGTGCCAGCAGCCCAGGGACAGGCTATGGCTACACCTTC.

This rearrangement joins TRBV19 to TRBJ1-3; possibly TRBD1 for D (5 bases). This CDR3 region has 15 residues. Per the germline V gene, CDR1 is LNHDA and CDR2 is SQIVND (reference sequence). V was trimmed by 5 bases and J by 0 bases, leaving 11 bases between them. The CDR3 protein is CASSATGLSGNTIYF. The DNA for the CDR3 is TGTGCCAGTAGTGCCACAGGTCTCTCTGGAAACACCATATATTTT.

The rearrangement uses TRBV18 and TRBJ2-3, with D possibly being TRBD2 (5 bases). The V end was cut by 0 bases, the J end by 0 bases, with 7 bases between. The CDR3 has 15 residues. The germline V gene has CDR1 KGHSH and CDR2 LQKENI. This chain's CDR3 is CASSPPGGSTDTQYF. CDR3 sequence (DNA): TGTGCCAGCTCACCACCCGGCGGGAGCACAGATACGCAGTATTTT. Supplemented by reference TRBV18 and TRBJ2-3, the full variable domain reads NAGVMQNPRHLVRRRGQEARLRCSPMKGHSHVYWYRQLPEEGLKFMVYLQKENIIDESGMPKERFSAEFPKEGPSILRIQQVVRGDSAAYFCASSPPGGSTDTQYFGPGTRLTVL.

This clone occurred once. The genes are TRBV5-8 and TRBJ2-7, with 9 bases matching TRBD1. J was trimmed by 1 base and V by 4 bases; bases with no gene match: 6. Germline V CDR1 and CDR2: SGHTS, YDEGEE. The CDR3 spans 15 residues. CDR3 region: CASSGWGTGSYEQYF. CDR3 DNA sequence: TGTGCCAGCAGCGGCTGGGGGACAGGGTCCTACGAGCAGTACTTC.

The V and J genes are TRBV19 and TRBJ2-7, with 15 bases matching TRBD2. V dropped 3 bases and J dropped 5; count of bases not matched to a gene: 5. Per the germline V gene, CDR1 is LNHDA and CDR2 is SQIVND (reference sequence). This CDR3 has 16 residues. The CDR3 region is CASSMGLAGGRNEQYF. The CDR3 region has the DNA TGTGCCAGTAGTATGGGACTAGCGGGAGGACGGAACGAGCAGTACTTC.

The rearrangement links TRBV5-5 to TRBJ2-3; 13 bases are shared with TRBD2. The germline V gene has CDR1 SGHKS and CDR2 YYEKEE (reference sequence). The CDR3 sequence is 19 residues long. V was clipped by 4 bases and J by 0 bases; unmatched bases: 11. The CDR3 spells CASSAGGLAGYSSTDTQYF. In DNA, the CDR3 is TGTGCCAGCAGCGCCGGGGGACTAGCGGGATACTCTAGCACAGATACGCAGTATTTT.

The chain links TRBV4-1 to TRBJ2-5, with a possible D match to TRBD1 (5 bases). Germline V CDR1 and CDR2: MGHRA, YSYEKL. The CDR3 covers 15 residues. The ends were cut back, 0 bases at V and 4 bases at J, with 12 bases in the middle. The CDR3 reads CASSQDRGQSETQYF. CDR3 bases: TGCGCCAGCAGCCAAGATCGTGGACAATCAGAGACCCAGTACTTC.

V is TRBV10-2 and J is TRBJ2-1; 7 bases agree with TRBD1. Germline-derived CDR1 and CDR2 are WSHSY and SAAADI. The CDR3 is made up of 15 amino acids. The V gene end was trimmed by 0 bases and the J gene end by 2 bases; junction bases not matched to a gene: 1. The CDR3 coding sequence is TGCGCCAGCAGTGAGTCAGGGGGCGCCTACAATGAGCAGTTCTTC. Translated, it gives CASSESGGAYNEQFF.